The 18 T cell receptor beta chains listed next were all sequenced from one sample in a study of blood T cell repertoires in COVID-19. Sequencing was performed with immunoSEQ multiplex PCR; in TCRdb, only in-frame clones are kept and a portion is missing. The sample has more than 250,000 clones; 80% to 90% are singletons. Sequencing was performed on PBMCs or T cells enriched from blood (not recorded which). The receptors shown here come from a woman between 25 and 40 years old who had recovered from COVID-19.

A few counts support this clone. The chain has TRBV9 and TRBJ1-6, with D possibly matching TRBD1 (5 bases). CDR1 is SGDLS and CDR2 is YYNGEE in the germline V gene. V dropped 0 bases and J dropped 8 bases, with 12 bases sitting between them. The CDR3 consists of 15 residues. CDR3 region: CASSVEPGLDSPLHF. CDR3 in DNA: TGTGCCAGCAGCGTAGAGCCAGGGTTGGATTCACCCCTCCACTTT.

This sequence joins TRBV2 and TRBJ1-4, with 9 bases lining up with TRBD1. Germline CDR1 reads SNHLY; CDR2 reads FYNNEI. Trimming cost V 7 bases and J 10 bases; bases outside gene matches: 19. The CDR3 has 17 residues. The CDR3 coding sequence is TGTGCCAGCAACATACCGGGACAGGGTCTTGGGGATGGAAAACTGTTTTTT. It is translated as CASNIPGQGLGDGKLFF.

The count of this clone is one. The rearrangement uses TRBV7-6 and TRBJ2-1, with no clear D. The V and J ends lost 4 bases and 5 bases respectively, with 9 bases between them. Germline CDR1 and CDR2: SGHVS and FNYEAQ. The CDR3 sequence is 13 residues long. The CDR3 DNA follows: TGTGCCAGCAGCTACCACGAGAACAATGAGCAGTTCTTC. Amino acid sequence: CASSYHENNEQFF. Drawing the rest from reference TRBV7-6 and TRBJ2-1, the complete variable domain is GAGVSQSPRYKVTKRGQDVALRCDPISGHVSLYWYRQALGQGPEFLTYFNYEAQQDKSGLPNDRFSAERPEGSISTLTIQRTEQRDSAMYRCASSYHENNEQFFGPGTRLTVL.

The chain uses TRBV27 and TRBJ1-6, with 9 bases lining up with TRBD1. V shed 6 bases and J 6 bases; nucleotides not matched to a gene: 12. This CDR3 region has 17 residues. CDR1 is MNHEY and CDR2 is SMNVEV in the germline V gene (reference sequence). CDR3 protein: CASSYHRDRDANSPLHF. The DNA for the CDR3 is TGTGCCAGCAGCTACCACCGGGACAGGGATGCTAATTCACCCCTCCACTTT.

The chain recombines TRBV9 with TRBJ1-2, with a possible D match to TRBD1 (5 bases). V dropped 0 bases and J dropped 5 bases, with 14 bases sitting between them. The V gene's germline CDR1 is SGDLS and CDR2 YYNGEE. The CDR3 is 15 amino acids. Written as DNA, the CDR3 is TGTGCCAGCAGCGTAGGCGCGGATCGGGGGTATGGCTACACCTTC. It is translated as CASSVGADRGYGYTF.

The genes are TRBV27 and TRBJ2-1, with 9 bases matching TRBD1. The germline V gene encodes CDR1 MNHEY and CDR2 SMNVEV (reference sequence). The ends lost 11 bases at V and 5 bases at J; junction bases unmatched: 10. The CDR3 is made up of 14 amino acids. As DNA, the CDR3 is TGTGCCGTGCACAGGGGGCGCTTCGACAATGAGCAGTTCTTC. This encodes CAVHRGRFDNEQFF.

The J gene is TRBJ2-5, the V gene TRBV29-1, with 8 bases aligning to TRBD2. The CDR3 covers 14 residues. V shed 7 bases, J shed 3 bases, and the junction held 10 bases outside the gene matches. Germline V gene data show CDR1 as SQVTM and CDR2 as ANQGSEA. CDR3 loop: CSAGRRLAKETQYF. The CDR3 bases are TGCAGCGCGGGCCGACGACTAGCGAAAGAGACCCAGTACTTC.

The chain recombines TRBV3-1 (or the pseudogene TRBV3-2) with TRBJ1-6, with a possible D match to TRBD1 (5 bases). Germline V CDR1 and CDR2: LGHDT, YNNKEL (reference sequence). The CDR3 spans 15 residues. Trimming took off 4 bases at V and 7 bases at J, with 14 bases between the two ends. CDR3 sequence (DNA): TGTGCCAGCAGCCCGTGGGCCAGGGAAAATTCACCCCTCCACTTT. Residues: CASSPWARENSPLHF.

Only one count was recorded for this clone. This chain uses TRBV29-1 with TRBJ2-1; the D gene is possibly TRBD2 (6 bases). Trimming took off 6 bases at V and 8 bases at J, with 20 bases between the two ends. The germline V gene has CDR1 SQVTM and CDR2 ANQGSEA. CDR3 length: 14 amino acids. This chain's CDR3 is CSVVGGSGVDEQFF. CDR3 DNA sequence: TGCAGCGTCGTAGGAGGGTCCGGGGTGGATGAGCAGTTCTTC.

This chain uses TRBV5-1 with TRBJ1-4; possibly TRBD1 for D (6 bases). Germline-derived CDR1 and CDR2 are SGHRS and YFSETQ. Deletions cut 1 base from V and 4 bases from J, with 11 bases between. The CDR3 is 15 amino acids. The CDR3 here is CASSLRGSNNEKLFF. As DNA, the CDR3 is TGCGCCAGCAGCTTGAGGGGGTCCAATAATGAAAAACTGTTTTTT.

This clone was observed a few times. The same CDR3 arises from other DNA sequences in this sample as well. This chain links TRBV19 with TRBJ1-2, with 7 bases identical to TRBD1. CDR1 is LNHDA and CDR2 is SQIVND in the germline V gene (reference sequence). V lost 2 bases and J lost 4; bases outside the gene matches: 4. The CDR3 spans 14 residues. CDR3 in DNA: TGTGCCAGTAGTATATTGGCAGGGGGCTATGGCTACACCTTC. Its translation: CASSILAGGYGYTF. The full variable domain, in which reference TRBV19 and TRBJ1-2 provide the parts outside the CDR3, is DGGITQSPKYLFRKEGQNVTLSCEQNLNHDAMYWYRQDPGQGLRLIYYSQIVNDFQKGDIAEGYSVSREKKESFPLTVTSAQKNPTAFYLCASSILAGGYGYTFGSGTRLTVV.

The chain combines TRBV16 with TRBJ1-1, with TRBD1 as a possible D gene (5 bases). CDR3 length: 15 amino acids. From germline, CDR1 is KGHSY and CDR2 FQNENV. Trimming left V 6 bases short and J 2 bases short, with 16 bases between. The chain's CDR3 is CASSLQARTNTEAFF. The CDR3 bases are TGTGCCAGCAGTCTACAGGCACGTACCAACACTGAAGCTTTCTTT.

A word on this clone: Other nucleotide sequences in the sample specify the same CDR3. This chain connects TRBV5-1 to TRBJ1-1; the D gene is possibly TRBD1 (5 bases). This CDR3 region has 13 residues. Trimming stripped 4 bases from V and 1 base from J, with 8 bases between. Per germline, CDR1 SGHRS and CDR2 YFSETQ. The CDR3 sequence: CASSVDRNTEAFF. The CDR3, as DNA: TGCGCCAGCAGCGTAGACAGGAACACTGAAGCTTTCTTT.

The chain uses TRBV3-1 (or the pseudogene TRBV3-2) and TRBJ1-2; 8 nucleotides align to TRBD1. The CDR3 consists of 13 residues. Germline-derived CDR1 and CDR2 are LGHDT and YNNKEL (reference sequence). The J segment lost 7 bases and the V segment lost 4 bases, leaving 5 bases of the junction unmatched. CDR3 residues: CASSPQGQVGYTF. The CDR3 bases are TGTGCCAGCAGCCCTCAGGGACAGGTTGGCTACACCTTC.

The gene calls are TRBV6-4 and TRBJ1-2; 7 positions agree with TRBD1. The CDR3 contains 13 residues. Per germline, CDR1 MRHNA and CDR2 SNTAGT. V gave up 4 bases and J gave up 5 bases; unmatched junction bases: 4. The CDR3 region is CASSAETGYGYTF. CDR3 nucleotides: TGTGCCAGCAGTGCCGAGACAGGGTATGGCTACACCTTC.

V and J are TRBV27 and TRBJ2-7; D might be TRBD1 (6 bases). The CDR3 extends over 15 amino acids. V gave up 0 bases and J gave up 9 bases, with 18 bases separating them. Germline values: CDR1 MNHEY, CDR2 SMNVEV (reference sequence). The CDR3 DNA reads as TGTGCCAGCAGTTTATCGGGGACACCTCTCGGCTGGCAGTACTTC. It specifies CASSLSGTPLGWQYF.

The V and J genes are TRBV27 and TRBJ2-1; D is uncertain. The CDR3 loop spans 14 amino acids. Germline-derived CDR1 and CDR2 are MNHEY and SMNVEV (reference sequence). Deletions cut 4 bases from V and 0 bases from J, with 7 bases between. Here the CDR3 reads CASSYSSSYNEQFF. CDR3 in DNA: TGTGCCAGCAGTTACTCTAGCTCCTACAATGAGCAGTTCTTC.

CDR3 amino acids: CAWTGAYRGTNEKLFF. CDR3 sequence (DNA): TGTGCCTGGACGGGCGCCTACCGAGGGACTAATGAAAAACTGTTTTTT. This chain connects TRBV30 to TRBJ1-4; D gene unclear. V lost 4 bases, J lost 2 bases, and 17 bases lay in between. Germline CDR1 is GTSNPN and CDR2 is SVGIG (reference sequence). The CDR3 length is 16 residues.